This T cell receptor (beta chain) was obtained from a study of early T cells in non-severe SARS-CoV-2 infection. One entry per CDR3 protein, called by TCRdb with MiXCR from the 5' RACE reads. The sample holds 70,000 to 85,000 distinct CDR3 sequences, about 13% seen once. Study outcomes and limitations: In VDJdb matching, anti-spike CD8 responses were favored while private and CD4 specificities went missing.

The germline CDR1 and CDR2 sequences are LGHDT and YNNKEL (reference sequence). CDR3 length: 14 amino acids. Trimming removed 8 bases from V and 6 bases from J; junction bases left unmatched: 7. As regards this clonotype: Its target is unknown.

Sample: whole blood. The clonotype originates from an adult who was a healthcare worker with PCR-confirmed SARS-CoV-2 infection or an uninfected control (not recorded which). J is TRBJ2-2 and V is TRBV3-1; 9 positions match TRBD1. This CDR3 is CASGDRDFSGELFF. DNA of the CDR3: TGTGCCAGCGGGGACAGGGATTTTTCCGGGGAGCTGTTTTTT.